This T cell receptor beta chain was found in a study of T cell responses to AZD1222 COVID-19 vaccine. The data were produced by immunoSEQ multiplex PCR, yet TCRdb's version contains in-frame clones alone and is incomplete. Counted here are 65,000 to 70,000 clones, 83% occurring once; the ten biggest clones make up 5.5% to 7%. The study's findings and limits: White British ancestry dominated among donors, who included more females, and clonal diversity was possibly underestimated. Close to half of spike-specific TCRs reportedly recognize unmutated variant regions.

Of note for this clone: Its antigen is still unknown.

Germline V gene lookup returns CDR1 DFQATT and CDR2 SNEGSKA (reference sequence). The CDR3 is 11 residues long. V dropped 6 bases and J dropped 4 bases, with 9 bases sitting between them. The TCR originated in an adult who received the AZD1222 COVID-19 vaccine. The source material was peripheral blood, sampled 28 days after the second AZD1222 dose. The rearrangement joins TRBV20-1 to TRBJ2-5; D gene uncertain. The CDR3: CSAPRLETQYF. DNA for the CDR3: TGCAGTGCGCCCAGGCTAGAGACCCAGTACTTC.